This TCR beta chain was sequenced in a study of T cells after yellow fever vaccination. About the study: Any fraction with a low cell number was prepared using SMART-Seq v4 Ultra Low Input. The study's findings and limits: Repertoires obtained by FACS sorting could include abundant clonotypes that entered as contaminants from the bulk population. Boosting was followed by the reappearance of most primary-vaccination clones (approximately 95% CD4, about 90% CD8).

Worth noting for this clonotype: Its antigen is undetermined.

The V gene end was trimmed by 4 bases and the J gene end by 3 bases; junction bases not matched to a gene: 6. From germline, CDR1 is SGHRS and CDR2 YFSETQ. The CDR3 length is 15 residues. TCR cDNA, made by 5'RACE template switching, carried an added universal primer site and UMIs. MiXCR, applied by TCRdb to the 5' RACE reads, yields one record per CDR3 protein. The table includes 300,000 to 350,000 distinct CDR3 sequences, around 11% detected once. This rearrangement joins TRBV5-1 to TRBJ2-1; 8 nucleotides agree with TRBD2. The sample consisted of CD4+ T cells sorted from PBMCs, taken 45 days after the yellow fever booster vaccination. The TCR sequence derives from a man younger than 35 who received the YFV17D yellow fever vaccine. CDR3 DNA: TGCGCCAGCAGCCCGAGCGGGGGCGTCTACAATGAGCAGTTCTTC. The encoded protein is CASSPSGGVYNEQFF.